Sequencing of this T cell receptor (beta chain) was carried out in a study of molecular identifiers for immune sequencing clone quantification. TCRdb reprocessed the PCR reads via MiXCR and lists one record per CDR3 protein. The sample yields 97,000 or so distinct CDR3 sequences, about 24% seen once. This clonotype was found many times. Its antigen is not known. Germline V lookup: CDR1 MDHEN, CDR2 SYDVKM. CDR3 size: 18 residues. Trimming removed 4 bases at V and 2 bases at J, with 21 bases between. Findings of the study overall: Same-barcode identical TCR molecules could make highly expanded clones look smaller than they are. The share of molecules held by clones above 20 RNA copies was over 99% in effector cells and under 1% in naive cells.

It was from about 21,000 to 970,000 sorted cells, with 10%, 30% or 50% RNA, that naive CD8 libraries came. Sorting was used to obtain naive CD8 T cells (CD8+CD4-CCR7+CD45RA+). This TCR derives from a human donor in good health. Some libraries in this study had Jurkat cell RNA spiked in. Source material: naive CD8+ T cells from blood, with Jurkat cell RNA spiked in. Subset described: FACS-sorted CD8+CD4-CCR7+CD45RA+ naive T cells. V usage is TRBV28 and J usage is TRBJ1-5, with D unresolved. The chain's CDR3 is CASSSSVFGWKGNQPQHF. Here the CDR3 DNA reads TGTGCCAGCAGTTCCTCAGTCTTCGGGTGGAAGGGCAATCAGCCCCAGCATTTT.